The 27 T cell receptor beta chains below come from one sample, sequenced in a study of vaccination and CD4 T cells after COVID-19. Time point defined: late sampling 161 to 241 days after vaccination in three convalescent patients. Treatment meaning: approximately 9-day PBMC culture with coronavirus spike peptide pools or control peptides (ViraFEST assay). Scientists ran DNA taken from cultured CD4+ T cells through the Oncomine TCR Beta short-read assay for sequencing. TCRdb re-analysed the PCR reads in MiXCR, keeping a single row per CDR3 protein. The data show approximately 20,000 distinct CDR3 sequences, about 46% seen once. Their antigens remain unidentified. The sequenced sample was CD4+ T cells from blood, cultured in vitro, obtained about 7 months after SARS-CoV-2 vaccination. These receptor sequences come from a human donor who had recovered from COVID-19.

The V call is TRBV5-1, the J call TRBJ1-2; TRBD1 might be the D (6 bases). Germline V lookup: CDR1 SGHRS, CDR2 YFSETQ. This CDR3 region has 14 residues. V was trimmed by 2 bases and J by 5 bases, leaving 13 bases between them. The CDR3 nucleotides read TGCGCCAGCAGCTTACAGGGTCCGGGGTATGGCTACACCTTC. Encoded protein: CASSLQGPGYGYTF.

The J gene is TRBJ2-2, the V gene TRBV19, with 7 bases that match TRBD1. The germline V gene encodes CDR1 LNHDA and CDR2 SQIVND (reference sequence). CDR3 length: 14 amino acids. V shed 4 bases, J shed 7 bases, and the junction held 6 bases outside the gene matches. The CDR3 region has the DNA TGTGCCAGTAGTACCGACAGGGACCACGGGGAGCTGTTTTTT. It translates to CASSTDRDHGELFF.

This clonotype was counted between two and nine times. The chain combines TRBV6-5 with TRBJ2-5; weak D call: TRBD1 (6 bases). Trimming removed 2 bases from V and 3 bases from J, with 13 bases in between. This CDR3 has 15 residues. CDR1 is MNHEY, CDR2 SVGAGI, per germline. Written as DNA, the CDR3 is TGTGCCAGCAGTTACCCCGGACAGCCTAAAGAGACCCAGTACTTC. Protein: CASSYPGQPKETQYF.

CDR3 bases: TGTGCCAGCAGCTTAGGCGGAGACGGCTATGGCTACACCTTC. Its translation: CASSLGGDGYGYTF. The chain joins TRBV11-3 to TRBJ1-2; unclear D gene. The V gene lost 1 base and the J gene lost 4 bases, with 10 bases spanning the gap. Germline CDR1 and CDR2: SGHNT and YENEEA. The CDR3 consists of 14 residues.

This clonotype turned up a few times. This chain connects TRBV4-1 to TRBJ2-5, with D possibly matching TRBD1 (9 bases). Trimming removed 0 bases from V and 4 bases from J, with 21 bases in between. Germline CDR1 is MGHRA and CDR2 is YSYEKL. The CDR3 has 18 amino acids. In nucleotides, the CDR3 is TGCGCCAGCAGCCAAGATTACGGGACAGGGAGCGGGAGAGAGACCCAGTACTTC. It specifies CASSQDYGTGSGRETQYF.

CDR3 sequence reads: CASSPLYGEGQFF. CDR3 DNA: TGTGCCAGCAGCCCCCTTTACGGGGAGGGGCAGTTCTTC. The rearrangement links TRBV6-1 to TRBJ2-1; 7 nucleotides match TRBD2. V shed 6 bases, J shed 12 bases, and the junction held 11 bases outside the gene matches. Germline-derived CDR1 and CDR2 are MNHNS and SASEGT. The CDR3 is 13 residues long.

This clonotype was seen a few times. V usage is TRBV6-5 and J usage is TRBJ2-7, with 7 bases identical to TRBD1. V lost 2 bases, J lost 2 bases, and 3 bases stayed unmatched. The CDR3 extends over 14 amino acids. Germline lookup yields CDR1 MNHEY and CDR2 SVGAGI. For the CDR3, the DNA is TGTGCCAGCAGTTACCACGACAGGGCCTACGAGCAGTACTTC. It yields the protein CASSYHDRAYEQYF.

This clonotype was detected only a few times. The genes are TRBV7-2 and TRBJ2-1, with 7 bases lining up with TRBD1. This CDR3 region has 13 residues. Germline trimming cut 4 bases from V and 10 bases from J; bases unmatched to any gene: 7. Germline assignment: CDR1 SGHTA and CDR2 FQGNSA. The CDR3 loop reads CASSSDRDGEQFF. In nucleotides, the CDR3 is TGTGCCAGCAGCTCTGACAGGGATGGAGAGCAGTTCTTC.

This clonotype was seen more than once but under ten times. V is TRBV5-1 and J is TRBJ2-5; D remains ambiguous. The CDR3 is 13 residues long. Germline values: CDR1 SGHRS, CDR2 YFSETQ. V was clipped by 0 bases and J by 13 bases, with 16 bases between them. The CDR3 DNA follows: TGCGCCAGCAGCTTGGGAGCTCTAGATGGGTGGTACTTC. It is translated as CASSLGALDGWYF. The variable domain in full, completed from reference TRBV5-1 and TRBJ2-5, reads KAGVTQTPRYLIKTRGQQVTLSCSPISGHRSVSWYQQTPGQGLQFLFEYFSETQRNKGNFPGRFSGRQFSNSRSEMNVSTLELGDSALYLCASSLGALDGWYFGPGTRLLVL.

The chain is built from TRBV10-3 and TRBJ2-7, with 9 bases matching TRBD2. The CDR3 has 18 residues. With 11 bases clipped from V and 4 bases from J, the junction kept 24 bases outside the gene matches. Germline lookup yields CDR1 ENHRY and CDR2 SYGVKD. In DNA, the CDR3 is TGTGCCGGCAGGAAGGAGTCGCGGGGGGGCAGTCTAGTATACGAGCAGTACTTC. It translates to CAGRKESRGGSLVYEQYF.

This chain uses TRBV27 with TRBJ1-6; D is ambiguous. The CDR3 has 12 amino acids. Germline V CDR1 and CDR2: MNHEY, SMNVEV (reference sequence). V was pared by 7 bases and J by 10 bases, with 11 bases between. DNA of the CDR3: TGTGCCAGCACAAACCCGGGGTCACCCCTCCACTTT. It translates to CASTNPGSPLHF.

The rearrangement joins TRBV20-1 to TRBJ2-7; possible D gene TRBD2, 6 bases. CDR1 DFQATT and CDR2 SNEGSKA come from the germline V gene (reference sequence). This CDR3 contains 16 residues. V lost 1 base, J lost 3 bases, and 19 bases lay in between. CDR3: CSARALMAAGGYEQYF. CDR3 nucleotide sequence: TGCAGTGCTAGAGCCCTTATGGCAGCGGGTGGCTACGAGCAGTACTTC.

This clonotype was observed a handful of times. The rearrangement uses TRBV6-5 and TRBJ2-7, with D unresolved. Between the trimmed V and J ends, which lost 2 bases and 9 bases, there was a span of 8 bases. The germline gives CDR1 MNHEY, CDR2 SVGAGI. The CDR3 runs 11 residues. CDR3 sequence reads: CASSYGRLQYF. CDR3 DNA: TGTGCCAGCAGTTACGGGCGGTTGCAGTACTTC.

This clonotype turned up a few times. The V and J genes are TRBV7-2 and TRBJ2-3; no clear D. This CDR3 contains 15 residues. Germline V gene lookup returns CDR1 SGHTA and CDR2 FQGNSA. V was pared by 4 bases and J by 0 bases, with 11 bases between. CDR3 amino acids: CASSYTSSSTDTQYF. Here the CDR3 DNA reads TGTGCCAGCAGCTACACATCGTCTAGCACAGATACGCAGTATTTT.

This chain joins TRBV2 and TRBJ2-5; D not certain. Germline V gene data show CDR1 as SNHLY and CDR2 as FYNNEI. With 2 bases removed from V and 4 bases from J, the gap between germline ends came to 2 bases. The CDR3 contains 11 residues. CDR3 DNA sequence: TGTGCCAGCAGTGAATTAGAGACCCAGTACTTC. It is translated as CASSELETQYF.

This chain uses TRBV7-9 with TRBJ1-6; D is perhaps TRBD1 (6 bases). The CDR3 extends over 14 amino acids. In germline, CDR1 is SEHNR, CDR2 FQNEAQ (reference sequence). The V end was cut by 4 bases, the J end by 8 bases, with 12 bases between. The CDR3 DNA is TGTGCCAGCAGCTCTCAGGGGTCTGATTCACCCCTCCACTTT. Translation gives CASSSQGSDSPLHF.

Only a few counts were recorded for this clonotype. In DNA, the CDR3 is TGTGCCAGCAGCTTACAAGGGGGTGAAGAGACCCAGTACTTC. This encodes CASSLQGGEETQYF. The chain employs TRBV7-2 and TRBJ2-5, with D perhaps TRBD1 (6 bases). Trimming cost V 2 bases and J 3 bases, with 10 bases left between them. Germline-derived CDR1 and CDR2 are SGHTA and FQGNSA. CDR3 length: 14 amino acids. The entire variable domain, with the rest obtained from reference TRBV7-2 and TRBJ2-5, is as follows: GAGVSQSPSNKVTEKGKDVELRCDPISGHTALYWYRQSLGQGLEFLIYFQGNSAPDKSGLPSDRFSAERTGGSVSTLTIQRTQQEDSAVYLCASSLQGGEETQYFGPGTRLLVL.

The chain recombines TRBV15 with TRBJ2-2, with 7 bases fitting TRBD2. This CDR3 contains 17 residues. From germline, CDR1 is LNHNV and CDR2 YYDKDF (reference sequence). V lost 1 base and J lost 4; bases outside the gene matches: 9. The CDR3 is CATSRGGSGRATGELFF. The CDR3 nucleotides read TGTGCCACCAGCAGAGGAGGGTCAGGGAGGGCCACCGGGGAGCTGTTTTTT.

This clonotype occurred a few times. CDR3 sequence (DNA): TGTGCCAGCAGTTACCGGCGGGAGGGCCGTGGTGCGACCCAGTACTTC. It yields the protein CASSYRREGRGATQYF. The chain couples TRBV6-2 or TRBV6-3 to TRBJ2-5, with TRBD2 matching 9 bases. The germline V gene encodes CDR1 MNHEY and CDR2 SVGEGT. This CDR3 spans 16 amino acids. With V trimmed by 2 bases and J by 7 bases, 11 bases remained unmatched.

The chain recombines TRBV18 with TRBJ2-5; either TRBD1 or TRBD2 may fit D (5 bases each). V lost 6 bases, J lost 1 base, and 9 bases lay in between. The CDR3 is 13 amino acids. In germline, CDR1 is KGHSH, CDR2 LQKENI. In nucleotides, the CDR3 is TGTGCCAGCTCTCCCGGGACCCAAGAGACCCAGTACTTC. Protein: CASSPGTQETQYF.

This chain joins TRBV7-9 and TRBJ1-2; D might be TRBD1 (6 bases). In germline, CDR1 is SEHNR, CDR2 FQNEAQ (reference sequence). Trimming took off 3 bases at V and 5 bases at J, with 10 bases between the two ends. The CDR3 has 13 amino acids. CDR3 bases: TGTGCCAGCAGCTTCGGCCAGGGGTATGGCTACACCTTC. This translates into CASSFGQGYGYTF.

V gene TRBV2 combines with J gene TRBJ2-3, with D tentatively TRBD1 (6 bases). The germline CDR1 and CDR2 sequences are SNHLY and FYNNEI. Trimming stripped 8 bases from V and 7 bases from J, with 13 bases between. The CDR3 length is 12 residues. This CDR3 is CASLNRANTQYF. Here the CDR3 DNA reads TGTGCCAGCCTGAACAGGGCGAATACGCAGTATTTT.

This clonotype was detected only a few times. The CDR3 DNA sequence: TGCAGTGCTAGAGAGGTGGGCCACGAGCAGTACTTC. Translated, it gives CSAREVGHEQYF. V is TRBV20-1 and J is TRBJ2-7; D remains ambiguous. CDR1 and CDR2 from the germline V gene are DFQATT and SNEGSKA (reference sequence). The CDR3 extends over 12 amino acids. The germline V and J ends were trimmed by 0 bases and 5 bases, with 8 bases remaining between them.

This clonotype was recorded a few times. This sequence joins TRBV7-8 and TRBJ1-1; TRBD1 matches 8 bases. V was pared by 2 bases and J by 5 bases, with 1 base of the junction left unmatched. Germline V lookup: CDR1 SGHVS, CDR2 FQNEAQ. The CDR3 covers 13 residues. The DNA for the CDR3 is TGTGCCAGCAGCTTACACAGGGGGACTGAAGCTTTCTTT. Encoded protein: CASSLHRGTEAFF.

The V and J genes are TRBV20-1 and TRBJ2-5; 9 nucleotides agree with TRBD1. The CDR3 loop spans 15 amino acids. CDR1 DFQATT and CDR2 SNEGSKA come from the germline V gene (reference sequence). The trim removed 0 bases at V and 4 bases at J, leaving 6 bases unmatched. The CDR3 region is CSARDLQGARETQYF. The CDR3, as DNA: TGCAGTGCTAGAGACCTACAGGGGGCGAGAGAGACCCAGTACTTC.

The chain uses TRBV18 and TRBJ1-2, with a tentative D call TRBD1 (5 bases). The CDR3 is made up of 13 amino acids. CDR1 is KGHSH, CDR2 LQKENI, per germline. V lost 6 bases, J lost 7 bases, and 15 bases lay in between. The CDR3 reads CASSPRLQGGYTF. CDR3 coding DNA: TGTGCCAGCTCGCCCCGGCTTCAGGGTGGCTACACCTTC.

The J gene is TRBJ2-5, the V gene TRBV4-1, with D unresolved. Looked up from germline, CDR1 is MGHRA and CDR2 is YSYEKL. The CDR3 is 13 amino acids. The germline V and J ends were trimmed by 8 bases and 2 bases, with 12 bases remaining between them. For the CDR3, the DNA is TGCGCCAGCGCGGCGGCTTTGCAAGAGACCCAGTACTTC. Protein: CASAAALQETQYF.